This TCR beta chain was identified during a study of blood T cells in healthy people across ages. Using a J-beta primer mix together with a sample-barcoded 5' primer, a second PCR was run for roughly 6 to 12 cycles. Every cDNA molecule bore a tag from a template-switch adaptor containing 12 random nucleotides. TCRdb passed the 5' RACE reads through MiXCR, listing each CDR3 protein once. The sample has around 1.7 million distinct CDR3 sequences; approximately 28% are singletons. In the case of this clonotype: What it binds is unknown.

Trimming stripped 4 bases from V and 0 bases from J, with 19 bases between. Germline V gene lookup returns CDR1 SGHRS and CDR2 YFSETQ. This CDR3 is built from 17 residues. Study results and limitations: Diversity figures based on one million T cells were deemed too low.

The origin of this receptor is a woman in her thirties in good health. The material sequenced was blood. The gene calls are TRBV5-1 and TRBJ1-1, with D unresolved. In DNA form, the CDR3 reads TGCGCCAGCAGCCCGATGGAAGACGGAACAATGAACACTGAAGCTTTCTTT. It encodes CASSPMEDGTMNTEAFF.